The 20 T cell receptor beta chains presented below share a single source sample, sequenced in a study of T cell clones after liver transplantation. TCRdb keeps only in-frame clones here, not all; method: immunoSEQ multiplex PCR. The table includes 55,000 to 75,000 clones, roughly 70% detected once. Source: CD4+ T cells from blood, taken at the approximately 16-month timepoint. The origin of the receptors is a human patient who received a liver transplant. Some of the T cells might come from the graft donor.

Worth noting for this clone: The same CDR3 arises from other DNA sequences in this sample as well. V is TRBV18 and J is TRBJ1-3; D uncertain. The CDR3 sequence is 13 residues long. Per the germline V gene, CDR1 is KGHSH and CDR2 is LQKENI. V lost 0 bases, J lost 4 bases, and 4 bases lay in between. CDR3 residues: CASSPPAGNTIYF. CDR3 nucleotides: TGTGCCAGCTCACCACCCGCCGGAAACACCATATATTTT.

A few counts support this clone. The J gene is TRBJ2-1, the V gene TRBV27; TRBD2 matches 9 bases. This CDR3 has 15 residues. Germline lookup yields CDR1 MNHEY and CDR2 SMNVEV (reference sequence). V gave up 5 bases and J gave up 6 bases; unmatched junction bases: 8. The DNA for the CDR3 is TGTGCCAGCAGTCGAGGGGGCGGGGGGGCCAATGAGCAGTTCTTC. It codes for CASSRGGGGANEQFF.

The rearrangement links TRBV5-1 to TRBJ2-1; the match to TRBD1 covers 10 bases. The ends lost 4 bases at V and 7 bases at J; junction bases unmatched: 5. The germline V gene encodes CDR1 SGHRS and CDR2 YFSETQ. The CDR3 runs 14 residues. Here the CDR3 DNA reads TGCGCCAGCAGCGGACAGGGGGTATGGAATGAGCAGTTCTTC. Its translation: CASSGQGVWNEQFF. Based on the CDR3 plus reference TRBV5-1 and TRBJ2-1, the full variable domain is KAGVTQTPRYLIKTRGQQVTLSCSPISGHRSVSWYQQTPGQGLQFLFEYFSETQRNKGNFPGRFSGRQFSNSRSEMNVSTLELGDSALYLCASSGQGVWNEQFFGPGTRLTVL.

This rearrangement joins TRBV11-3 to TRBJ1-2; TRBD1 aligns across 7 bases. CDR1 and CDR2 from the germline V gene are SGHNT and YENEEA. V was clipped by 0 bases and J by 6 bases; unmatched bases: 4. The CDR3 is 14 amino acids. CDR3 amino acids: CASSLEQGRDGYTF. DNA for the CDR3: TGTGCCAGCAGCTTAGAACAGGGGAGAGATGGCTACACCTTC.

This clone showed up just a few times. The rearrangement uses TRBV7-9 and TRBJ1-6, with D perhaps matching TRBD1 (6 bases). The CDR3 is made up of 13 amino acids. Per the germline V gene, CDR1 is SEHNR and CDR2 is FQNEAQ (reference sequence). V was cut by 10 bases and J by 7 bases, with 14 bases left in between. CDR3 DNA: TGTGCCACCGCGACAGGAACCAATTCACCCCTCCACTTT. Protein sequence: CATATGTNSPLHF.

V and J are TRBV6-5 and TRBJ2-1; weak D call: TRBD1 (6 bases). Germline V CDR1 and CDR2: MNHEY, SVGAGI. The CDR3 length is 13 residues. V lost 6 bases to trimming and J lost 3 bases, with 9 bases between them. The CDR3 sequence: CASRQGHYNEQFF. The CDR3 coding sequence is TGTGCCAGCAGACAGGGACACTACAATGAGCAGTTCTTC.

The genes are TRBV19 and TRBJ2-3; 13 bases agree with TRBD2. J gave up 4 bases and V 5 bases, and 3 bases lay outside the gene matches. The CDR3 length is 15 residues. Germline V gene data show CDR1 as LNHDA and CDR2 as SQIVND (reference sequence). CDR3 sequence reads: CASSGLAGVSDTQYF. Here the CDR3 DNA reads TGTGCCAGTAGTGGACTAGCGGGAGTTTCAGATACGCAGTATTTT.

This clone occurred a few times. The V and J genes are TRBV7-9 and TRBJ2-1, with a possible D match to TRBD2 (6 bases). Germline CDR1 is SEHNR and CDR2 is FQNEAQ (reference sequence). V lost 5 bases and J lost 5, with 10 bases in between. The CDR3 spans 13 residues. CDR3 bases: TGTGCCAGCAGCCCCTCTAGCGACAATGAGCAGTTCTTC. Its protein product is CASSPSSDNEQFF. Full variable domain (rest looked up from reference TRBV7-9 and TRBJ2-1): DTGVSQNPRHKITKRGQNVTFRCDPISEHNRLYWYRQTLGQGPEFLTYFQNEAQLEKSRLLSDRFSAERPKGSFSTLEIQRTEQGDSAMYLCASSPSSDNEQFFGPGTRLTVL.

V is TRBV5-1 and J is TRBJ1-5, with D possibly TRBD1 on 5 matching bases. In germline, CDR1 is SGHRS, CDR2 YFSETQ. The V and J ends lost 4 bases and 7 bases respectively, with 18 bases between them. This CDR3 region has 15 residues. For the CDR3, the DNA is TGCGCCAGCAGCCTGGGAGGGGCTGATGGACAGCCCCAGCATTTT. It yields the protein CASSLGGADGQPQHF. Variable domain in full (rest from reference TRBV5-1 and TRBJ1-5): KAGVTQTPRYLIKTRGQQVTLSCSPISGHRSVSWYQQTPGQGLQFLFEYFSETQRNKGNFPGRFSGRQFSNSRSEMNVSTLELGDSALYLCASSLGGADGQPQHFGDGTRLSIL.

V is TRBV9 and J is TRBJ2-7; 13 positions agree with TRBD2. CDR3 length equals 17 residues. Germline assignment: CDR1 SGDLS and CDR2 YYNGEE. Trimming at V came to 0 bases and at J to 6 bases, leaving 9 bases not matched to a gene. The CDR3 DNA follows: TGTGCCAGCAGCGTAGACGGGACTAGCGGGGTGGTATCCGAGCAGTACTTC. It translates to CASSVDGTSGVVSEQYF.

This clone has a count of ten or more. The chain recombines TRBV7-8 with TRBJ2-5; 7 positions agree with TRBD2. Germline lookup yields CDR1 SGHVS and CDR2 FQNEAQ. V gave up 5 bases and J gave up 2 bases; unmatched junction bases: 8. This CDR3 comprises 15 residues. The CDR3 region has the DNA TGTGCCAGCAGCCGGGGCCGAGCGGGACAAGAGACCCAGTACTTC. It yields the protein CASSRGRAGQETQYF.

There are a few counts of this clone. V and J are TRBV29-1 and TRBJ2-1, with D unresolved. Germline V gene sequence: CDR1 SQVTM, CDR2 ANQGSEA. The CDR3 covers 15 residues. Trimming removed 4 bases from V and 0 bases from J, with 13 bases in between. The CDR3 DNA follows: TGCAGCGTTGCGAGTGCCCCAAGCTCCTACAATGAGCAGTTCTTC. Its translation is CSVASAPSSYNEQFF.

V is TRBV2 and J is TRBJ2-7; possible D gene TRBD2, 6 bases. The CDR3 is 13 amino acids. The ends were cut back, 7 bases at V and 5 bases at J, with 15 bases in the middle. The V gene's germline CDR1 is SNHLY and CDR2 FYNNEI. The CDR3 DNA reads TGTGCCAGCATGGGGAGGAGGGCGAACGAGCAGTACGTC. It is translated as CASMGRRANEQYV.

The table lists this clone with a few counts. The V call is TRBV7-9, the J call TRBJ2-1; D is unresolved. V dropped 10 bases and J dropped 2 bases, with 9 bases sitting between them. This CDR3 is built from 12 residues. Germline CDR1 SEHNR, CDR2 FQNEAQ (reference sequence). CDR3 in DNA: TGTGCCATAGATCGCCCCTACAATGAGCAGTTCTTC. Residues: CAIDRPYNEQFF.

The V call is TRBV28, the J call TRBJ2-5; TRBD2 agrees at 10 bases. The CDR3 is made up of 14 amino acids. The germline V gene encodes CDR1 MDHEN and CDR2 SYDVKM. Trimming cost V 2 bases and J 4 bases; bases outside gene matches: 1. CDR3 nucleotide sequence: TGTGCCAGCAGTTTAACTAGCGGGGTAGAGACCCAGTACTTC. Translated: CASSLTSGVETQYF.

This chain uses TRBV5-1 with TRBJ2-5; 7 bases fit TRBD1. The CDR3 length is 13 residues. The germline V gene has CDR1 SGHRS and CDR2 YFSETQ. Unmatched junction bases numbered 4, after V lost 4 bases and J lost 4 bases. For the CDR3, the DNA is TGCGCCAGCAGCACAGGACAGGCAGAGACCCAGTACTTC. As protein: CASSTGQAETQYF.

The rearrangement links TRBV5-1 to TRBJ1-4; D remains ambiguous. Germline V gene data show CDR1 as SGHRS and CDR2 as YFSETQ. Trimming stripped 0 bases from V and 6 bases from J, with 18 bases between. The CDR3 totals 17 residues. This CDR3 is CASSLGEGRSDYEKLFF. CDR3 DNA: TGCGCCAGCAGCTTGGGGGAAGGACGGAGCGATTATGAAAAACTGTTTTTT.

The CDR3 DNA follows: TGTGCCAGCAGCTTAGGGCTAGCGGGAGAGACCCAGTACTTC. It codes for CASSLGLAGETQYF. The genes are TRBV7-9 and TRBJ2-5; 8 bases map to TRBD2. The CDR3 loop spans 14 amino acids. Trimming cost V 1 base and J 4 bases; bases outside gene matches: 2. Germline loops: CDR1 SEHNR, CDR2 FQNEAQ (reference sequence).

The chain is built from TRBV18 and TRBJ1-3; D remains unclear. From germline, CDR1 is KGHSH and CDR2 LQKENI. Trimming removed 0 bases at V and 0 bases at J, with 3 bases between. The CDR3 covers 14 residues. CDR3 amino acids: CASSPPHSGNTIYF. DNA of the CDR3: TGTGCCAGCTCACCACCACACTCTGGAAACACCATATATTTT.

This clone has more than one count but fewer than ten. The chain carries TRBV5-4 and TRBJ2-2; 9 nucleotides agree with TRBD2. Germline V gives CDR1 SGHNT, CDR2 YYREEE (reference sequence). Trimming at V came to 4 bases and at J to 5 bases, leaving 9 bases not matched to a gene. The CDR3 is 16 amino acids. The DNA for the CDR3 is TGTGCCAGCAGCCCGATGGCGGGAGGGCGGACCGGGGAGCTGTTTTTT. It translates to CASSPMAGGRTGELFF.